This record covers a single T cell receptor beta chain. The source of the sample is a study of blood T cell dynamics during melanoma immunotherapy. Study-level background: Metastatic melanoma patients received first-line pembrolizumab or nivolumab plus ipilimumab.

Every bulk PBMC sample received the same 350 ng of DNA. The method was immunoSEQ multiplex PCR; TCRdb's version includes in-frame clones alone and lacks a portion of them. The sample records 8,000 or so clones, about four fifths being singletons. Time point defined: pre-treatment baseline. Prior systemic cancer therapy, immunosuppressant use and other active malignancies excluded patients. The length of the CDR3 is 17 residues. From germline, CDR1 is SGHDT and CDR2 YYEEEE. Trimming removed 4 bases at V and 0 bases at J, with 16 bases between. Sequenced material: blood, taken from a patient treated with checkpoint blockade. The gene calls are TRBV5-6 and TRBJ2-2, with D perhaps being TRBD1 or TRBD2 (5 bases each). The sequence came from a human donor with melanoma. CDR3 region: CASSRRTGATNTGELFF. The CDR3 DNA reads TGTGCCAGCAGCCGGCGAACCGGGGCAACGAACACCGGGGAGCTGTTTTTT.